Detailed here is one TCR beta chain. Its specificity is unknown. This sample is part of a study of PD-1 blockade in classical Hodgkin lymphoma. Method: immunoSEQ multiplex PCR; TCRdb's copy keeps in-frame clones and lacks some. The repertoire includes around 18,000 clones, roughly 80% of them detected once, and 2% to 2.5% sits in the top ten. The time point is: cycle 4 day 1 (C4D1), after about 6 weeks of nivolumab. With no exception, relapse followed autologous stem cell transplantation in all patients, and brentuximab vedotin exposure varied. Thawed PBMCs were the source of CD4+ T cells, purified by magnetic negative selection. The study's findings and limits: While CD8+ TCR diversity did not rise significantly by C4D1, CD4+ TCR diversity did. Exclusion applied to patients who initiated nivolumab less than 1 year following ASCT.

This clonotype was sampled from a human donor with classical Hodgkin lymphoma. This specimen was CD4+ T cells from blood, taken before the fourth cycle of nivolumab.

The CDR3 nucleotides are TGTGCCAGCAGCACCCGTGGGACTAGTTCCGGGGAGCTGTTTTTT. Its translation: CASSTRGTSSGELFF. This rearrangement joins TRBV7-2 to TRBJ2-2, with 8 bases lining up with TRBD2. From germline, CDR1 is SGHTA and CDR2 FQGNSA. The CDR3 has 15 residues. V trimming: 5 bases; J trimming: 6 bases; junction bases outside the gene matches: 8.